Sequencing of this T cell receptor beta chain was carried out in a study of shared clonotypes between healthy human individuals. Trimming took off 0 bases at V and 4 bases at J, with 16 bases between the two ends. The CDR3 runs to 16 residues. CDR1 and CDR2 from the germline V gene are SGDLS and YYNGEE. TCRdb's table, derived via immunoSEQ multiplex PCR, lists solely in-frame clones and lacks some. The sample lists roughly 2.4 million clones, approximately 96% occurring once. The clonotype comes from a man aged 18 to 29 in good health. The J gene is TRBJ2-5, the V gene TRBV9; D unclear. The sample consisted of naive CD4+ T cells sorted from blood. Subset of the sample: CD45RA+ positively selected. The CDR3 DNA sequence: TGTGCCAGCAGCGTAGCCCCGGGTTTACATAGAGAGACCCAGTACTTC. Its translation: CASSVAPGLHRETQYF.